A single sample gave rise to the 7 T cell receptor beta chains below, sequenced in a study of cytomegalovirus exposure and HLA in healthy donors (TCRdb year 2017). To prepare the library, the immunoSEQ multiplex PCR assay was applied. For the multiplex PCR, a mixture combining 60 forward primers for TCR Vbeta segments and 13 reverse primers for TCR Jbeta segments was used. TCRdb holds this immuneACCESS table with in-frame rearrangements only. Some clones are missing; in checked studies, unresolved V genes explain under half, and the rest has no known cause. The sample includes approximately 190,000 clones, with roughly 80% observed a single time. The ten biggest clones cover under 7.5% of the sample. The sample consisted of PBMCs. These receptors originate from a woman between 50 and 59 years old in good health and CMV-seropositive.

This clone was observed once. V gene TRBV4-1 combines with J gene TRBJ2-5; the match to TRBD1 covers 7 bases. The junction had 2 bases not matched to a gene; V was cut back by 2 bases and J by 2 bases. Germline CDR1 and CDR2: MGHRA and YSYEKL. This CDR3 contains 14 residues. The CDR3 DNA reads TGCGCCAGCAGCCAACAGGACAGGCAAGAGACCCAGTACTTC. This sequence encodes CASSQQDRQETQYF.

V gene TRBV5-1 combines with J gene TRBJ2-7; 7 bases fit TRBD1. The germline gives CDR1 SGHRS, CDR2 YFSETQ. Trimming took 4 bases from V and 2 from J; bases not matched to a gene: 9. The CDR3 consists of 15 residues. CDR3 sequence reads: CASSPLRQGPYEQYF. For the CDR3, the DNA is TGCGCCAGCAGCCCACTCCGACAGGGTCCCTACGAGCAGTACTTC.

The chain recombines TRBV5-1 with TRBJ2-5; TRBD2 aligns across 8 bases. V gave up 4 bases and J gave up 8 bases; unmatched junction bases: 16. CDR1 and CDR2 from the germline V gene are SGHRS and YFSETQ. The CDR3 runs 16 residues. The CDR3 region has the DNA TGCGCCAGCAGCCCAAGCCGCGGGAGGACTATAGTTACCCAGTACTTC. Amino acid sequence: CASSPSRGRTIVTQYF. The full variable domain, rest sourced from reference TRBV5-1 and TRBJ2-5, is KAGVTQTPRYLIKTRGQQVTLSCSPISGHRSVSWYQQTPGQGLQFLFEYFSETQRNKGNFPGRFSGRQFSNSRSEMNVSTLELGDSALYLCASSPSRGRTIVTQYFGPGTRLLVL.

The J gene is TRBJ1-2, the V gene TRBV6-4; 11 bases match TRBD1. J gave up 6 bases and V 4 bases, and 4 bases lay outside the gene matches. Germline V gene sequence: CDR1 MRHNA, CDR2 SNTAGT. The CDR3 is made up of 14 amino acids. The CDR3 bases are TGTGCCAGCAGTGGGACAGGGGGCGAAAATGGCTACACCTTC. This translates into CASSGTGGENGYTF.

The table lists this clone with a count of one. As DNA, the CDR3 is TGTGCCAGCAGTGAAGTGGGGGGGCGCTACGAGCAGTACTTC. Translating gives CASSEVGGRYEQYF. The genes are TRBV2 and TRBJ2-7; possible D gene TRBD2, 7 bases. This CDR3 is 14 amino acids long. Trimming stripped 1 base from V and 3 bases from J, with 10 bases between. Per germline, CDR1 SNHLY and CDR2 FYNNEI.

The chain employs TRBV5-1 and TRBJ2-5, with TRBD2 matching over 7 bases. Germline values: CDR1 SGHRS, CDR2 YFSETQ. Unmatched junction bases numbered 9, after V lost 0 bases and J lost 4 bases. The CDR3 contains 16 residues. CDR3 sequence: CASSLGSRGLGETQYF. CDR3 DNA sequence: TGCGCCAGCAGCTTGGGCTCGCGGGGGTTGGGAGAGACCCAGTACTTC.

This clone has only one observation. J is TRBJ2-7 and V is TRBV7-3; 9 bases agree with TRBD1. The CDR3 loop spans 15 amino acids. The germline gives CDR1 SGHTA, CDR2 FQGTGA. The trim removed 5 bases at V and 3 bases at J, leaving 8 bases unmatched. Here the CDR3 DNA reads TGTGCCAGCAGCCTACGGGACAGGGCGAGCTACGAGCAGTACTTC. This gives the protein CASSLRDRASYEQYF.